These 18 T cell receptor beta chains originate from one sample sequenced in a study of CD8+ T cells in alopecia areata. The authors extracted RNA and reverse transcribed it into cDNA as the sequencing template. The table came from immunoSEQ multiplex PCR; TCRdb's copy has only in-frame clones and leaves some out. The sample shows about 140,000 clones, less than 75% of them seen only once. The specimen was CD8+ T cells sorted from blood. These receptors came from a human donor in good health.

The chain recombines TRBV15 with TRBJ2-1; either TRBD1 or TRBD2 may supply D (5 bases each). Looked up from germline, CDR1 is LNHNV and CDR2 is YYDKDF (reference sequence). V was clipped by 4 bases and J by 5 bases, with 9 bases between them. This CDR3 is built from 13 residues. Here the CDR3 DNA reads TGTGCCACCAGCACTGGGGGACACAATGAGCAGTTCTTC. It encodes CATSTGGHNEQFF.

DNA of the CDR3: TGCGCCAGCAGCTTGCTCGAGGGTGTCTACGAGCAGTACTTC. Translating gives CASSLLEGVYEQYF. The chain employs TRBV4-1 and TRBJ2-7; weak D call: TRBD2 (5 bases). The V end lost 5 bases, the J end lost 3 bases, and 14 bases lay between the germline ends. The CDR3 has 14 amino acids. From germline, CDR1 is MGHRA and CDR2 YSYEKL.

This chain links TRBV9 with TRBJ2-1; D is undetermined. The germline V gene encodes CDR1 SGDLS and CDR2 YYNGEE. Trimming shortened V by 3 bases and J by 8 bases, and 6 bases separated the two germline ends. The CDR3 extends over 11 amino acids. The CDR3 reads CASSADDEQFF. CDR3 sequence (DNA): TGTGCCAGCAGCGCGGACGATGAGCAGTTCTTC.

The rearrangement links TRBV2 to TRBJ2-7, with D uncertain. The CDR3 contains 12 residues. The ends were cut back, 3 bases at V and 2 bases at J, with 5 bases in the middle. Germline loops: CDR1 SNHLY, CDR2 FYNNEI. The CDR3 DNA sequence: TGTGCCAGCAGTGACAGAGCCTACGAGCAGTACTTC. This translates into CASSDRAYEQYF.

The chain has TRBV7-2 and TRBJ1-1, with D unclear. V dropped 3 bases and J dropped 1 base, with 9 bases sitting between them. The germline gives CDR1 SGHTA, CDR2 FQGNSA. The length of the CDR3 is 14 residues. Written as DNA, the CDR3 is TGTGCCAGCAGCTTGCAACGGGCGAACACTGAAGCTTTCTTT. Translating it yields CASSLQRANTEAFF.

This clone showed up just a few times. This chain connects TRBV7-2 to TRBJ1-5, with D hard to call. This CDR3 is built from 14 residues. V gave up 6 bases and J gave up 1 base, with 10 bases separating them. Germline CDR1 is SGHTA and CDR2 is FQGNSA. CDR3 DNA: TGTGCCAGCAGTTTAAAGGGCAGCAATCAGCCCCAGCATTTT. Its translation: CASSLKGSNQPQHF. Drawing the rest from reference TRBV7-2 and TRBJ1-5, the complete variable domain is GAGVSQSPSNKVTEKGKDVELRCDPISGHTALYWYRQSLGQGLEFLIYFQGNSAPDKSGLPSDRFSAERTGGSVSTLTIQRTQQEDSAVYLCASSLKGSNQPQHFGDGTRLSIL.

In its sample, this clone was seen a few times. V usage is TRBV29-1 and J usage is TRBJ2-1; D remains unclear. In germline, CDR1 is SQVTM, CDR2 ANQGSEA. This CDR3 comprises 11 residues. Between the trimmed V and J ends, which lost 4 bases and 10 bases, there was a span of 11 bases. CDR3 amino acids: CSVGAGPEQFF. CDR3 DNA: TGCAGCGTTGGTGCAGGACCCGAGCAGTTCTTC.

V usage is TRBV9 and J usage is TRBJ2-2, with D maybe TRBD2 (5 bases). CDR1 and CDR2 (germline): SGDLS, YYNGEE. Deletions cut 0 bases from V and 0 bases from J, with 9 bases between. The CDR3 contains 16 residues. CDR3 region: CASSVGGSANTGELFF. In DNA form, the CDR3 reads TGTGCCAGCAGCGTAGGAGGGAGCGCGAACACCGGGGAGCTGTTTTTT.

V gene TRBV4-1 combines with J gene TRBJ2-7; the match to TRBD2 covers 8 bases. This CDR3 contains 13 residues. Germline V gene data show CDR1 as MGHRA and CDR2 as YSYEKL. With V trimmed by 4 bases and J by 5 bases, 4 bases remained unmatched. For the CDR3, the DNA is TGCGCCAGCAGCCCAGCGGGAGTAGACGAGCAGTACTTC. Translating gives CASSPAGVDEQYF.

The gene calls are TRBV20-1 and TRBJ1-1; D unresolved. The CDR3 is 11 residues long. CDR1 is DFQATT and CDR2 is SNEGSKA in the germline V gene (reference sequence). This chain's CDR3 is CRGFLGTEAFF. In nucleotides, the CDR3 is TGCAGGGGGTTTTTAGGGACTGAAGCTTTCTTT.

DNA of the CDR3: TGTGCCAGCATAGGGGTCATGAACACTGAAGCTTTCTTT. Translation: CASIGVMNTEAFF. The V call is TRBV27, the J call TRBJ1-1; maybe TRBD1 (5 bases). Trimming removed 7 bases at V and 0 bases at J, with 9 bases between. Germline V CDR1 and CDR2: MNHEY, SMNVEV (reference sequence). The CDR3 is 13 amino acids.

Only a few counts were recorded for this clone. The genes are TRBV6-5 and TRBJ2-1; TRBD2 aligns across 7 bases. The V segment lost 8 bases and the J segment 7 bases; nucleotides outside the gene matches: 5. This CDR3 region has 12 residues. CDR1 MNHEY and CDR2 SVGAGI come from the germline V gene. DNA for the CDR3: TGTGCCAGCCGCACGGGGGGTAATGAGCAGTTCTTC. Its translation is CASRTGGNEQFF.

The chain carries TRBV30 and TRBJ2-2; 7 nucleotides line up with TRBD2. Germline CDR1 is GTSNPN and CDR2 is SVGIG (reference sequence). The CDR3 is 14 residues long. With V trimmed by 2 bases and J by 1 base, 1 base remained unmatched. This chain's CDR3 is CAWSRGENTGELFF. The DNA of the CDR3 is TGTGCCTGGAGTCGGGGGGAGAACACCGGGGAGCTGTTTTTT.

This chain links TRBV29-1 with TRBJ2-6, with D maybe TRBD1 (6 bases). The CDR3 runs to 17 residues. Per the germline V gene, CDR1 is SQVTM and CDR2 is ANQGSEA. Trimming removed 4 bases from V and 0 bases from J, with 16 bases in between. CDR3 in amino acids: CSVVGQGIPSGANVLTF. CDR3 nucleotides: TGCAGCGTTGTTGGCCAGGGGATTCCCTCTGGGGCCAACGTCCTGACTTTC.

This clone occurred once. Other DNA sequences in this specimen translate into the identical CDR3. The chain has TRBV27 and TRBJ2-7; 7 nucleotides agree with TRBD1. The CDR3 covers 14 residues. Germline V gene sequence: CDR1 MNHEY, CDR2 SMNVEV (reference sequence). V shed 5 bases, J shed 0 bases, and the junction held 4 bases outside the gene matches. The CDR3 spells CASSPGTVSYEQYF. The CDR3, as DNA: TGTGCCAGCAGTCCCGGGACAGTCTCCTACGAGCAGTACTTC.

The chain has TRBV29-1 and TRBJ1-1; 9 bases map to TRBD1. The CDR3 consists of 17 residues. The germline CDR1 and CDR2 sequences are SQVTM and ANQGSEA. The V gene end was trimmed by 6 bases and the J gene end by 0 bases; junction bases not matched to a gene: 14. The CDR3 is CSVAGTGRSSVNTEAFF. CDR3 nucleotide sequence: TGCAGCGTAGCCGGGACAGGGAGAAGTTCGGTGAACACTGAAGCTTTCTTT.

The chain carries TRBV19 and TRBJ2-2; no reliable D call. The V gene's germline CDR1 is LNHDA and CDR2 SQIVND (reference sequence). The germline V and J ends were trimmed by 3 bases and 1 base, with 6 bases remaining between them. This CDR3 has 14 residues. As DNA, the CDR3 is TGTGCCAGTAGTATTCCCCTGAACACCGGGGAGCTGTTTTTT. This gives the protein CASSIPLNTGELFF. The full variable domain, rest sourced from reference TRBV19 and TRBJ2-2, is DGGITQSPKYLFRKEGQNVTLSCEQNLNHDAMYWYRQDPGQGLRLIYYSQIVNDFQKGDIAEGYSVSREKKESFPLTVTSAQKNPTAFYLCASSIPLNTGELFFGEGSRLTVL.

This clone occurred a few times. The genes are TRBV14 and TRBJ1-2; the D is unclear. V shed 4 bases and J shed 7 bases, with 10 bases lying between them. The germline gives CDR1 SGHDN, CDR2 FVKESK. This CDR3 is 12 amino acids long. The CDR3 sequence: CASSLDGFGYTF. The DNA for the CDR3 is TGTGCCAGCAGCCTGGACGGCTTTGGCTACACCTTC.